Presented here are 20 T cell receptor beta chains from one specimen sequenced in a study of naive and memory T cell subsets. Two oligonucleotides, mixed equimolar, formed the beta constant-region primer covering TRBC1 and TRBC2. Four rounds of PCR amplified the ligated cDNA using nested alpha and beta constant-region primers plus SP2. TCRdb ran MiXCR on the UMI-ligation and nested PCR reads and lists one entry per CDR3 protein. The sample carries more than 8,500 distinct CDR3 sequences, 5.5% to 6.5% recorded once. Sequenced sample: CD4+ TEMRA cells from blood. Documented subset: effector memory re-expressing CD45RA, CD45RA+ CD27-. The receptors come from a human donor in good health.

This clonotype occurred a few times. The chain carries TRBV2 and TRBJ1-1; D may be TRBD1 (5 bases). The germline V and J ends were trimmed by 6 bases and 5 bases, with 16 bases remaining between them. CDR3 length: 14 amino acids. The germline CDR1 and CDR2 sequences are SNHLY and FYNNEI. DNA of the CDR3: TGTGCCAGCAGCACCACCAGGGTTTTGACTGAAGCTTTCTTT. Translation: CASSTTRVLTEAFF.

This clonotype occurred many times. The chain combines TRBV7-6 with TRBJ2-3, with TRBD1 identical over 7 bases. This CDR3 is 17 amino acids long. The V gene end was trimmed by 2 bases and the J gene end by 2 bases; junction bases not matched to a gene: 10. Germline CDR1 is SGHVS and CDR2 is FNYEAQ. In DNA form, the CDR3 reads TGTGCCAGCAGCTTAAACCTCGGGACAGTGAACACAGATACGCAGTATTTT. Protein product: CASSLNLGTVNTDTQYF.

There are many counts of this clonotype. This sequence joins TRBV9 and TRBJ2-6, with a tentative D call TRBD1 (5 bases). The V end lost 1 base, the J end lost 5 bases, and 7 bases lay between the germline ends. Germline V gene sequence: CDR1 SGDLS, CDR2 YYNGEE. The CDR3 has 14 amino acids. The CDR3 region has the DNA TGTGCCAGCAGCGTACAGGGTAGGGCCAACGTCCTGACTTTC. Translating it yields CASSVQGRANVLTF.

This clonotype has more than one count but fewer than ten. The junction shows a germline mismatch at one end, possibly a read error. J is TRBJ2-1 and V is TRBV27; 7 bases are shared with TRBD2. Germline assignment: CDR1 MNHEY and CDR2 SMNVEV (reference sequence). The CDR3 covers 16 residues. CDR3 amino acids: CASSLYGTTTGNQQFF. CDR3 bases: TGTGCCAGCAGTTTGTACGGGACTACCACAGGCAATCAGCAGTTCTTC.

This clonotype was found many times. J is TRBJ2-7 and V is TRBV24-1; either TRBD1 or TRBD2 may fit D (6 bases each). CDR3 size: 14 residues. Per germline, CDR1 KGHDR and CDR2 SFDVKD. Between the trimmed V and J ends, which lost 4 bases and 2 bases, there was a span of 11 bases. CDR3 in DNA: TGTGCCACCAGTGACGCGGGACAAGCCTACGAGCAGTACTTC. Protein: CATSDAGQAYEQYF.

This clonotype has a count of ten or more. The chain uses TRBV6-5 and TRBJ2-1; perhaps D is TRBD1 or TRBD2 (5 bases each). Germline assignment: CDR1 MNHEY and CDR2 SVGAGI. The CDR3 sequence is 16 residues long. The germline V and J ends were trimmed by 6 bases and 0 bases, with 15 bases remaining between them. The CDR3 DNA follows: TGTGCCAGCAGCTGGGGACGGAAGAGCTCCTACAATGAGCAGTTCTTC. Residues: CASSWGRKSSYNEQFF.

This clonotype was counted at least ten times. The chain employs TRBV12-3 or TRBV12-4 and TRBJ1-6; D ambiguous. This CDR3 spans 15 amino acids. V lost 5 bases and J lost 8, with 16 bases in between. CDR3: CASSRNRGVDSPLHF. In DNA, the CDR3 is TGTGCCAGCAGTAGAAACCGGGGAGTGGATTCACCCCTCCACTTT.

This clonotype is labeled medium-sized. This chain uses TRBV6-1 with TRBJ1-1; D uncertain. The CDR3 covers 14 residues. Germline CDR1 reads MNHNS; CDR2 reads SASEGT. V gave up 8 bases and J gave up 0 bases, with 13 bases separating them. The CDR3 DNA sequence: TGTGCCAGCCAAGCGGGCACCCTGAACACTGAAGCTTTCTTT. This codes for CASQAGTLNTEAFF.

This clonotype was observed many times. J is TRBJ2-5 and V is TRBV29-1; TRBD1 matches at 10 bases. The CDR3 totals 13 residues. CDR1 and CDR2 from the germline V gene are SQVTM and ANQGSEA. J lost 4 bases, V lost 7 bases, and 6 bases had no gene match. In DNA, the CDR3 is TGCAGCGCTACCGGGACAGGGGTAGAGACCCAGTACTTC. This codes for CSATGTGVETQYF.

This clonotype has more than one count but fewer than ten. The chain is built from TRBV27 and TRBJ1-2, with D maybe TRBD1 (5 bases). The V gene lost 6 bases and the J gene lost 5 bases, with 19 bases spanning the gap. Germline values: CDR1 MNHEY, CDR2 SMNVEV (reference sequence). This CDR3 has 15 amino acids. The DNA of the CDR3 is TGTGCCAGCAGATCCCTCGGCAGGGTAGTGTATGGCTACACCTTC. This sequence encodes CASRSLGRVVYGYTF.

This clonotype is medium-sized by share. V gene TRBV7-2 combines with J gene TRBJ2-7; D is uncertain. CDR1 is SGHTA and CDR2 is FQGNSA in the germline V gene. Trimming took 5 bases from V and 2 from J, leaving 10 bases between them. CDR3 length: 13 residues. The CDR3 sequence is CASSPTDAYEQYF. The CDR3 bases are TGTGCCAGCAGCCCGACGGACGCCTACGAGCAGTACTTC. Looking up the rest from reference TRBV7-2 and TRBJ2-7 gives the full variable domain: GAGVSQSPSNKVTEKGKDVELRCDPISGHTALYWYRQSLGQGLEFLIYFQGNSAPDKSGLPSDRFSAERTGGSVSTLTIQRTQQEDSAVYLCASSPTDAYEQYFGPGTRLTVT.

The chain recombines TRBV20-1 with TRBJ2-1, with D perhaps TRBD2 (5 bases). In germline, CDR1 is DFQATT, CDR2 SNEGSKA (reference sequence). Trimming shortened V by 3 bases and J by 4 bases, and 16 bases separated the two germline ends. The CDR3 extends over 15 amino acids. The CDR3 nucleotides read TGCAGTGCTAGGAGAGGTGGGAGTGAGTACAATGAGCAGTTCTTC. This encodes CSARRGGSEYNEQFF.

This clonotype has a handful of counts. This chain connects TRBV20-1 to TRBJ2-3; D may correspond to TRBD1 or TRBD2 (6 bases each). Trimming pared 0 bases from V and 5 bases from J, leaving 18 bases between. This CDR3 is 16 amino acids long. Germline lookup yields CDR1 DFQATT and CDR2 SNEGSKA (reference sequence). The CDR3 region is CSARDRGGPGGDTQYF. The CDR3, as DNA: TGCAGTGCTAGAGACCGTGGGGGGCCCGGGGGAGATACGCAGTATTTT.

This clonotype was detected only a few times. V gene TRBV6-5 combines with J gene TRBJ1-2; possibly TRBD1 for D (5 bases). The germline V gene encodes CDR1 MNHEY and CDR2 SVGAGI. This CDR3 comprises 13 residues. The ends were cut back, 6 bases at V and 6 bases at J, with 14 bases in the middle. CDR3 sequence reads: CASRSNRGDGYTF. The CDR3 bases are TGTGCCAGCAGGTCGAATAGGGGCGATGGCTACACCTTC.

The table lists this clonotype with many counts. The gene calls are TRBV12-3 or TRBV12-4 and TRBJ2-7, with D tentatively TRBD2 (6 bases). This CDR3 contains 14 residues. The germline V and J ends were trimmed by 1 base and 3 bases, with 10 bases remaining between them. Written as DNA, the CDR3 is TGTGCCAGCAGTTTAGAGCCGGGGGTCTACGAGCAGTACTTC. This sequence encodes CASSLEPGVYEQYF.

The sample holds many counts of this clonotype. The chain uses TRBV6-2 or TRBV6-3 and TRBJ2-1; 9 bases are shared with TRBD1. V trimming: 6 bases; J trimming: 7 bases; junction bases outside the gene matches: 10. CDR1 is MNHEY and CDR2 is SVGEGT in the germline V gene. The CDR3 totals 15 residues. DNA for the CDR3: TGTGCCAGCAGCAGCAGCGGGACAGGGTTGAATGAGCAGTTCTTC. Translation gives CASSSSGTGLNEQFF.

In its sample, this clonotype was seen many times. This chain connects TRBV7-2 to TRBJ1-1; tentative D call: TRBD1 (5 bases). Germline values: CDR1 SGHTA, CDR2 FQGNSA. This CDR3 region has 13 residues. V gave up 5 bases and J gave up 4 bases, with 11 bases separating them. The CDR3 DNA reads as TGTGCCAGCAGCGAGAGACAGCCCACTGAAGCTTTCTTT. Translated, it gives CASSERQPTEAFF.

This clonotype is classed as medium-sized. This chain uses TRBV6-2 or TRBV6-3 with TRBJ1-1, with TRBD1 as a possible D gene (5 bases). This CDR3 is 17 amino acids long. Germline V gene lookup returns CDR1 MNHEY and CDR2 SVGEGT. The germline V and J ends were trimmed by 2 bases and 5 bases, with 21 bases remaining between them. The CDR3 loop reads CASSYSYAQAGRTEAFF. CDR3 nucleotide sequence: TGTGCCAGCAGTTACAGTTACGCCCAGGCAGGGCGGACTGAAGCTTTCTTT.

This clonotype has a count of ten or more. CDR3 bases: TGTGCCAGCAGCCCAGATGGAGGCACAGATACGCAGTATTTT. Residues: CASSPDGGTDTQYF. This chain connects TRBV7-2 to TRBJ2-3, with D unresolved. Germline values: CDR1 SGHTA, CDR2 FQGNSA. Trimming left V 5 bases short and J 1 base short, with 10 bases between. This CDR3 contains 14 residues.

This chain's CDR3 is CASSLTSGSPGELFF. DNA for the CDR3: TGCGCCAGCAGCCTGACTAGCGGGAGCCCCGGGGAGCTGTTTTTT. V is TRBV5-1 and J is TRBJ2-2; 12 nucleotides agree with TRBD2. Trimming cost V 4 bases and J 6 bases; bases outside gene matches: 4. The germline CDR1 and CDR2 sequences are SGHRS and YFSETQ. CDR3 size: 15 residues.